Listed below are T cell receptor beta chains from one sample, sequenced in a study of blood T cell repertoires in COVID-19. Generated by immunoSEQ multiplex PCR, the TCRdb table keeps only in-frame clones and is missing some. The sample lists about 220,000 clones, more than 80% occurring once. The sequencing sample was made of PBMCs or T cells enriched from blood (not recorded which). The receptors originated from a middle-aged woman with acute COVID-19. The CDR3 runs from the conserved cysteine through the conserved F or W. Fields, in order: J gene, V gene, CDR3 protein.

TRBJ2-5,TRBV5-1,CASSLGGRIETQYF
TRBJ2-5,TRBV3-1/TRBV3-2,CASSPPFSSGFQETQYF
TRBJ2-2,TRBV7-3,CASSPDPPGNTGELFF
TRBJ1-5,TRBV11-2,CASSLVSSIRGHGQPQHF
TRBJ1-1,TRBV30,CAWSYLRSTEAFF
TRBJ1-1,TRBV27,CASSLSNRGNTEAFF
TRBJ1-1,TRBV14,CASSQDLNTEAFF
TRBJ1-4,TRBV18,CASSLDRAEKLFF
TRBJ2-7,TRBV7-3,CASSLGQGGDYEQYF
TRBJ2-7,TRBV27,CASSLRTSGGYEQYF
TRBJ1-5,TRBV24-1,CATSDSHSNQPQHF
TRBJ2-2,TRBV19,CASSIIGGTTGELFF
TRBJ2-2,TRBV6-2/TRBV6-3,CASSALGTGITGELFF
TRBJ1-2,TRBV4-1,CASGMTGGLGYTF
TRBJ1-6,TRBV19,CASTNSRGTAARGSPLHF
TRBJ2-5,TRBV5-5,CASSLRQIETQYF
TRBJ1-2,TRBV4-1,CASSPASGQFYGYTF
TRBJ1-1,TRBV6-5,CASSYTGQENTEAFF
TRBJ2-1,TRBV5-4,CASSQKTSGGIEQFF
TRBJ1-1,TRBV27,CASRLGHTNTEAFF
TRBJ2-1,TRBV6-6,CADPWSSAVHNEQFF
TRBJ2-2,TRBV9,CASSVQGALKGELFF
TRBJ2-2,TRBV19,CASRISGGSTGELFF
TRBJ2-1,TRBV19,CASLGLAGGNSEQFF
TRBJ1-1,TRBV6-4,CASRARPGETEAFF
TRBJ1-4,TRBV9,CASSKGGAGEKLFF
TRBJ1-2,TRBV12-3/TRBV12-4,CASRTGNYGYTF
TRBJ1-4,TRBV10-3,CAISIDRGGNEKLFF
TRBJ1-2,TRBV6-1,CASSEWAVYGYTF
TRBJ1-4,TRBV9,CASSAGTSIEKLFF
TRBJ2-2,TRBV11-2,CASSEGTSARNTGELFF
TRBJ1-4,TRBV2,CASSAGETSNEKLFF
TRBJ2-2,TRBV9,CASSVGAGSNTGELFF
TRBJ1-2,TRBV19,CASSIAYGGYGYTF
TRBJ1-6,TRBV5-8,CASTSGLLNSPLHF
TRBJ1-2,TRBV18,CASSPNSRRPPGGYGYTF
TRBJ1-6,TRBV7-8,CASSSRRYSYNSPLHF
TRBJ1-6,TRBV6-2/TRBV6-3,CASSWGDMGSPLHF
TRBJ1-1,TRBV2,CASSVGGVQNTEAFF
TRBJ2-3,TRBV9,CASSVGSDTQYF
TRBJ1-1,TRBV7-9,CASSPGQGTTEAFF
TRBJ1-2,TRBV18,CASSGDSSNYGYTF
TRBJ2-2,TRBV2,CASSTATNTGELFF
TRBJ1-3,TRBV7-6,CASSVSQNPGNTIYF
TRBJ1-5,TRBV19,CASSRQINQPQHF
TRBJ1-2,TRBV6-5,CASSLGGTGYGYTF
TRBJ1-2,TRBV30,CAWSFGVGGYTF
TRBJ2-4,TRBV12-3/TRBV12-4,CASSFRTVLTQYF